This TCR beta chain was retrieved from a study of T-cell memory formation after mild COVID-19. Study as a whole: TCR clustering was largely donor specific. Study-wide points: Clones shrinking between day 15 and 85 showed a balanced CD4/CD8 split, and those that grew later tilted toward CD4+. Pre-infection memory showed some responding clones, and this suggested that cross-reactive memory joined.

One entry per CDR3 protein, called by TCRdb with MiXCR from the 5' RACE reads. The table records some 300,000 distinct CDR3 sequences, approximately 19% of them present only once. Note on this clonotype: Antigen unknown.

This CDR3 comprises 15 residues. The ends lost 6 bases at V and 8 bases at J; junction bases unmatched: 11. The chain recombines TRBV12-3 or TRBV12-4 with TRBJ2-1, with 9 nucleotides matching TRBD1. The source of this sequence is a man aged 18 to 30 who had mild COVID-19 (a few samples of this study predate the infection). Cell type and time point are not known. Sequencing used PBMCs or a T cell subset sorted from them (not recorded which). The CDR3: CASSPGTGRSHEQFF. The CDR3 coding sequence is TGTGCCAGCAGCCCAGGGACAGGGCGTTCTCATGAGCAGTTCTTC.